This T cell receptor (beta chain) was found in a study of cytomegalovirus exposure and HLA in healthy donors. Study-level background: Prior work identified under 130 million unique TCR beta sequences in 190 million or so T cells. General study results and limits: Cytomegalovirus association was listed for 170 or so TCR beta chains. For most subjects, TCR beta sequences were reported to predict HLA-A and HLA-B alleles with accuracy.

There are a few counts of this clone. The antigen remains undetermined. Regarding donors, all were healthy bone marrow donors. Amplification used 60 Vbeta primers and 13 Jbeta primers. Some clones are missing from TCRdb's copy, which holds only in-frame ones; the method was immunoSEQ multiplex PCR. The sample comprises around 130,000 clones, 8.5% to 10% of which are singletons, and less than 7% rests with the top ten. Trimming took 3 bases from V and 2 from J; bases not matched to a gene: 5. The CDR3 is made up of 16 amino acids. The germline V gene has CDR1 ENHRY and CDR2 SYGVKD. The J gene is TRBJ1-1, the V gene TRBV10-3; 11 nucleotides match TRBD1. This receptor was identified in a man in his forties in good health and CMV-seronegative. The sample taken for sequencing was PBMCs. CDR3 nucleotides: TGTGCCATCAGTGACCCGGGACAGGGGGGCAACACTGAAGCTTTCTTT. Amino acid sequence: CAISDPGQGGNTEAFF.